The present T cell receptor (beta chain) was sequenced within a study of beta chain features in type 1 diabetes (dated by TCRdb to 2017 to 2018). Turning to the overall study: No differences in mean age, gender distribution, total cell number or subset yield were found between patients and healthy donors. Regulatory and stem cell-like memory subsets were isolated from only 8 patients and about eight healthy donors, whereas naive and central memory subsets came from all 30 or so donors. In the study, TCRB repertoires of sorted circulating CD4+ T cell subsets from recently diagnosed type 1 diabetes patients were compared with those of matched healthy donors. Across all samples, some 110,000,000 sorted cells were examined, and cell number per subset correlated strongly with RNA yield.

As concerns this clone: It lacks a known antigen. Per-base qualities were not stored, and no clone one base away is much larger.

General conclusions and limits of the study: PCR may preferentially amplify shorter templates, but because patient and control samples were amplified and corrected together, any resulting skew would affect both groups equally. HLA sub-analyses involved small numbers of individuals, so any influence of HLA type on TCRB rearrangement remained unresolved. Because cDNA rather than genomic DNA was sequenced, highly expressing activated cells could have been over-represented, although no difference in activation and CD3 levels was found between groups. Naive, central memory and regulatory TCRB repertoires appeared to be more similar among patients than among healthy donors. Fewer insertions and more nucleotide deletions at VDJ recombination sites were observed in patients with type 1 diabetes, implying thymic rearrangement abnormalities. Type 1 diabetes patients showed a moderate but significant shortening of TCRB CDR3 length in all four CD4+ subsets.

The High Capacity cDNA Reverse Transcription Kit was used to reverse transcribe all of the isolated RNA, meaning that expressed TCRB transcripts were what got sequenced. Naive, central memory and regulatory T cell samples underwent deep immunoSEQ sequencing, averaging about 3.57 million total reads per sample. After sorted cells were lysed in RLT buffer, RNA was extracted with DNase-treated RNeasy Micro or Mini kits, with the choice depending on cell number. Each cell subset was processed separately to prevent cross-contamination, with patient and healthy donor samples processed together. Using the immunoSEQ multiplex PCR, TCRB sequences were amplified from cDNA into 87-bp fragments spanning the CDR3 region. Sequencing of the amplicons was performed on the Illumina HiSeq platform. In the source study's methods: Synthetic template baselines were used to correct PCR bias computationally, reads within Hamming distance 2 were collapsed, and singletons that could not be merged were discarded. Reads were aligned against IMGT so that V, D and J genes, CDR3 length and insertions or deletions at six rearrangement sites could be assigned. Within each subset, clonotype counts were normalized to sorted cell number, and only after that were true diversity and Gini coefficients computed with the tcR R package. The overlap coefficient, calculated on TCRB nucleotide sequences, was used to quantify repertoire sharing. The clones in this table, taken by TCRdb from immuneACCESS, are in-frame only. Not every clone is retained; where verified, under half of the shortfall comes from an unresolved V gene, and the cause of the rest is unknown. V and J calls and clone size are those listed in that table; D and trimming were worked out from the DNA. A total of around 97,000 clones appear in this sample, roughly 28% of them only once. 0.53% of the sample rests with the top ten.

V is shortened by 6 bases, J by 5 bases, and the region joining them spans 11 bases. As encoded in the germline V gene, CDR1 is MNHEY while CDR2 is SVGAGI. CDR3 length: 13 amino acids, cysteine to phenylalanine. The only DNA kept is the CDR3, 39 bases in frame from the first base. Each donor gave one peripheral blood draw, roughly 0.12 L on average, collected into heparinised tubes. A BD FACSAria II and a panel including CD45RO, CCR7, CD25, CD127, CD95 and CD27 were used to sort naive, central memory, regulatory and stem cell-like memory CD4+ T cells. Purity was above 95% for every sorted population. PBMCs were isolated immediately by Lymphoprep density gradient centrifugation and stained directly without culture. To minimize batch effects, samples were stained and sorted in pairs, one healthy donor with one patient per experiment.

The source of this sequence is a woman between 18 and 29 years old with type 1 diabetes. The specimen sequenced was central memory CD4+ T cells from blood. Recombination connected TRBV6-5 to TRBJ1-5, with the D gene not clear enough to name. The sequenced DNA is TGTGCCAGCAGCCAACAATTTGATCAGCCCCAGCATTTT. The resulting protein is CASSQQFDQPQHF.